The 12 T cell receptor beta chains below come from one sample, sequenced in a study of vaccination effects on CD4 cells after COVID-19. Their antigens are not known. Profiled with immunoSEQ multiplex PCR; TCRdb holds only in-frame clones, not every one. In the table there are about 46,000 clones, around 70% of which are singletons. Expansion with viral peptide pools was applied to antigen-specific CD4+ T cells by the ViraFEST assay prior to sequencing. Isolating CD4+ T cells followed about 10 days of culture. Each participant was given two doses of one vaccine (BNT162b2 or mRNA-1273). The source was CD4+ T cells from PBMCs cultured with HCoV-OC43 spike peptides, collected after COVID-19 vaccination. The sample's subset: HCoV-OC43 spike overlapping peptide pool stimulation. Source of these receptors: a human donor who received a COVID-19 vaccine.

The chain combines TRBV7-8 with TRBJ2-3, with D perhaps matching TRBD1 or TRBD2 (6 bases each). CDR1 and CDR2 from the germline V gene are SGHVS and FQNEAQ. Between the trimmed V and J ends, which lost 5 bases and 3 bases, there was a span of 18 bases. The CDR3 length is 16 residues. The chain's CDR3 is CASSTRGASWTDTQYF. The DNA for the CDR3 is TGTGCCAGCAGCACAAGGGGGGCCTCATGGACAGATACGCAGTATTTT. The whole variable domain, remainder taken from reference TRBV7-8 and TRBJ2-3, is GAGVSQSPRYKVAKRGQDVALRCDPISGHVSLFWYQQALGQGPEFLTYFQNEAQLDKSGLPSDRFFAERPEGSVSTLKIQRTQQEDSAVYLCASSTRGASWTDTQYFGPGTRLTVL.

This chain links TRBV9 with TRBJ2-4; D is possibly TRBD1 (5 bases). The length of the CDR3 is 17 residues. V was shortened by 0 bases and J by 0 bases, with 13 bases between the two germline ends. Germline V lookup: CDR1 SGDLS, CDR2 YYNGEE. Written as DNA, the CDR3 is TGTGCCAGCAGCGTAGGGACATCTCTCTTAGCCAAAAACATTCAGTACTTC. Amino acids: CASSVGTSLLAKNIQYF.

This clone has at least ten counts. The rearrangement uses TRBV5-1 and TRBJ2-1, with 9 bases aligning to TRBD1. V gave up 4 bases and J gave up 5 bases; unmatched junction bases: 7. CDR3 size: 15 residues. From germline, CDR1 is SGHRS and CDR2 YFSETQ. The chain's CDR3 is CASSIGTGQNNEQFF. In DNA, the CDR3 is TGCGCCAGCAGCATTGGGACAGGGCAGAACAATGAGCAGTTCTTC.

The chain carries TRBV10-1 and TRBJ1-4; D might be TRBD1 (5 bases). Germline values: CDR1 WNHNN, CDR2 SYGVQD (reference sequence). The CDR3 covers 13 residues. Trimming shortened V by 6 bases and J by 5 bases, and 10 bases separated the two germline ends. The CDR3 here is CASSPDRNEKLFF. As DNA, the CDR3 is TGCGCCAGCAGCCCCGACAGAAATGAAAAACTGTTTTTT.

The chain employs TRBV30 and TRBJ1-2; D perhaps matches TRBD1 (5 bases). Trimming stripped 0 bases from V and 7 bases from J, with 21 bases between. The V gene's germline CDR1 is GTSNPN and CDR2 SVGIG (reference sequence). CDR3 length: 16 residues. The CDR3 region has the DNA TGTGCCTGGAGTGTATGGGCAAGAAAGCGGGGCTCTGGCTACACCTTC. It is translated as CAWSVWARKRGSGYTF.

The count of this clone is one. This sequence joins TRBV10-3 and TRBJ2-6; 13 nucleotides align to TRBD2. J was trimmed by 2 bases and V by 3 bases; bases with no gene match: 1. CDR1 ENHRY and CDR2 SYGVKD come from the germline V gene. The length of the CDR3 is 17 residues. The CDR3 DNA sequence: TGTGCCATCAGTGAACTAGCGGGGGGGACTGGGGCCAACGTCCTGACTTTC. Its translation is CAISELAGGTGANVLTF.

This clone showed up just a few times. DNA of the CDR3: TGTGCCAGCAGCTCGAGGACTAGCGGGAGGGACAATGAGCAGTTCTTC. Amino acids: CASSSRTSGRDNEQFF. The V gene is TRBV7-2, the J gene TRBJ2-1; 15 bases agree with TRBD2. The CDR3 extends over 16 amino acids. J lost 5 bases, V lost 4 bases, and 3 bases had no gene match. Germline CDR1 and CDR2: SGHTA and FQGNSA.

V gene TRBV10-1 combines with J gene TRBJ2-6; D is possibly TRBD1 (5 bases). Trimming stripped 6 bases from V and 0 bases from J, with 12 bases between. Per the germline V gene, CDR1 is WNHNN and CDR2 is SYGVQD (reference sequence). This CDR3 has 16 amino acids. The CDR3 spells CASSPDRNSGANVLTF. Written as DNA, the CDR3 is TGCGCCAGCAGCCCCGACAGAAACTCTGGGGCCAACGTCCTGACTTTC.

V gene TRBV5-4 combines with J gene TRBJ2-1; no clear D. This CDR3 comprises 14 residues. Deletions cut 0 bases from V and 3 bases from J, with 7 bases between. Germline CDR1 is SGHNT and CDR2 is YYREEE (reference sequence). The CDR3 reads CASSLVQNYNEQFF. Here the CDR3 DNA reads TGTGCCAGCAGCTTGGTCCAGAACTACAATGAGCAGTTCTTC.

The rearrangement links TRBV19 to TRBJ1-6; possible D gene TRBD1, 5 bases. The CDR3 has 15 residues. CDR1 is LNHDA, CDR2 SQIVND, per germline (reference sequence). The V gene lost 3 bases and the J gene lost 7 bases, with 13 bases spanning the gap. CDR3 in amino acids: CASSIENRQNSPLHF. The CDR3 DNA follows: TGTGCCAGTAGTATTGAGAACAGGCAGAATTCACCCCTCCACTTT.

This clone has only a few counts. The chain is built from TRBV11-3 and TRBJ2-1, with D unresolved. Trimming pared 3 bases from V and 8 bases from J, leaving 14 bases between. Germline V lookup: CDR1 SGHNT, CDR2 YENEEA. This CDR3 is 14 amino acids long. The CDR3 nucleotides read TGTGCCAGCAGCTTTATGGGGTCGGTGGATGAGCAGTTCTTC. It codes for CASSFMGSVDEQFF. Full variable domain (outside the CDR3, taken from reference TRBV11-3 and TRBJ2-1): EAGVVQSPRYKIIEKKQPVAFWCNPISGHNTLYWYLQNLGQGPELLIRYENEEAVDDSQLPKDRFSAERLKGVDSTLKIQPAELGDSAVYLCASSFMGSVDEQFFGPGTRLTVL.

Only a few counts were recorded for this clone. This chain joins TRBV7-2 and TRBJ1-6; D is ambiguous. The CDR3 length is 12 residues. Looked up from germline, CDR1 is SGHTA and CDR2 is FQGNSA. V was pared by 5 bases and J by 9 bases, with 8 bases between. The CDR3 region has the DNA TGTGCCAGCAGCCGACGAAGTTCACCCCTCCACTTT. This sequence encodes CASSRRSSPLHF.